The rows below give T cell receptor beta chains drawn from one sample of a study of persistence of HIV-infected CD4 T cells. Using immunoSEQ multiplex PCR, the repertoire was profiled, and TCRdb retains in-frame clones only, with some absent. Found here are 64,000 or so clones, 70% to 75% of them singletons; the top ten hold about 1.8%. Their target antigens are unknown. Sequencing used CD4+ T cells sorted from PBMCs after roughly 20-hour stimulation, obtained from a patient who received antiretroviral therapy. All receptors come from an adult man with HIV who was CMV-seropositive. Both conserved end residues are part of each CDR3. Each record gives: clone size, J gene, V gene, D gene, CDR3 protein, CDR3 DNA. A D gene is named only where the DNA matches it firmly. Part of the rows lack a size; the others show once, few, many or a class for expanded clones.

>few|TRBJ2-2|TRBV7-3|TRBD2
CASSSIPGLATGELFF
TGTGCCAGCAGCTCCATCCCCGGACTAGCGACCGGGGAGCTGTTTTTT
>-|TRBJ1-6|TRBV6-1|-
CASSEDSVFNSPLHF
TGTGCCAGCAGTGAAGATAGCGTATTCAATTCACCCCTCCACTTT
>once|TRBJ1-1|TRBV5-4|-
CASSLGALRNTEAFF
TGTGCCAGCAGCCTGGGTGCCCTCAGGAACACTGAAGCTTTCTTT
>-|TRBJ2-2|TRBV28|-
CASRFQSHNTGELFF
TGTGCCAGCAGATTCCAATCTCATAACACCGGGGAGCTGTTTTTT
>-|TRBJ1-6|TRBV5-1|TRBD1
CASSPRGQGESPLHF
TGCGCCAGCAGCCCCCGGGGACAGGGGGAGTCACCCCTCCACTTT
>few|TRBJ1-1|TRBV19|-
CASNSRGNTEAFF
TGTGCCAGTAACTCCCGCGGGAACACTGAAGCTTTCTTT
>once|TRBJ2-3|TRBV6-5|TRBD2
CASKEAGGRTDTQYF
TGTGCCAGCAAGGAGGCGGGGGGTAGAACAGATACGCAGTATTTT
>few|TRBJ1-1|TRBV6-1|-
CASSGTHRGLVNTEAFF
TGTGCCAGCAGTGGGACGCACCGGGGGCTGGTGAACACTGAAGCTTTCTTT
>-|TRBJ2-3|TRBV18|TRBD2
CASSPPRLASDTQYF
TGTGCCAGCTCACCACCGCGACTAGCATCAGATACGCAGTATTTT
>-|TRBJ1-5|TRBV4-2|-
CASSQGLDIRNQPQHF
TGTGCCAGCAGCCAAGGGTTGGACATTAGGAATCAGCCCCAGCATTTT
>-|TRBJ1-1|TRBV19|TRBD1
CASSIDPRQGANGALEAFF
TGTGCCAGTAGTATAGATCCGAGACAGGGGGCTAATGGGGCCCTTGAAGCTTTCTTT
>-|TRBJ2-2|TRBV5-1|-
CASSTGHDTGELFF
TGCGCCAGCAGCACGGGACATGACACCGGGGAGCTGTTTTTT
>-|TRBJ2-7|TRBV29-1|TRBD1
CSVVQGADWVQYF
TGCAGCGTTGTACAGGGGGCAGACTGGGTGCAGTACTTC
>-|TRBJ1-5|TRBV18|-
CASSPAGNQPQHF
TGTGCCAGCTCACCAGCAGGTAATCAGCCCCAGCATTTT
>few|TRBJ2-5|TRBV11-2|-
CASSLDARGSPGQETQYF
TGTGCCAGCAGCTTGGACGCCCGAGGGAGTCCAGGACAAGAGACCCAGTACTTC
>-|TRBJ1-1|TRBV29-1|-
CSAEGNKNTEAFF
TGCAGCGCCGAGGGCAATAAGAACACTGAAGCTTTCTTT
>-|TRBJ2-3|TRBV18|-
CASSRSPSMDTQYF
TGTGCCAGCTCACGCTCACCTTCAATGGATACGCAGTATTTT
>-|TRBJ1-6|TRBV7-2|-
CASSLYGSYNSPLHF
TGTGCCAGCAGCTTATACGGGTCCTATAATTCACCCCTCCACTTT
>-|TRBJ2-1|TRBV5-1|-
CATSRGDSSYNEQFF
TGCGCCACCTCAAGGGGGGATAGCTCCTACAATGAGCAGTTCTTC
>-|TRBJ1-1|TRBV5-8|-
CASSLLYGSNTEAFF
TGTGCCAGCAGCTTGTTATACGGCAGTAACACTGAAGCTTTCTTT
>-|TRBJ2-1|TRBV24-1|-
CATSRAAPNEQFF
TGTGCCACCAGTAGGGCAGCCCCCAATGAGCAGTTCTTC
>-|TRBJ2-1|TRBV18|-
CASSPPHGGGATARNEQFF
TGTGCCAGCTCACCTCCACACGGTGGGGGGGCGACGGCAAGGAATGAGCAGTTCTTC
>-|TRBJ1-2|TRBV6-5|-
CASKLDFNYGYTF
TGTGCCAGCAAGTTGGATTTTAACTATGGCTACACCTTC
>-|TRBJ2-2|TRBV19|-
CASTPGPNTGELFF
TGTGCCAGTACCCCTGGCCCGAACACCGGGGAGCTGTTTTTT
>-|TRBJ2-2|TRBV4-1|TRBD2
CASRLSSGGAITGELFF
TGCGCCAGCAGGCTTTCTAGCGGGGGGGCCATCACCGGGGAGCTGTTTTTT
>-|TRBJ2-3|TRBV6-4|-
CASSINREDTQYF
TGTGCCAGCAGTATTAACAGGGAAGATACGCAGTATTTT
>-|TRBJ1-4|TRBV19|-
CASSIEAEQKLFF
TGTGCCAGTAGTATAGAGGCAGAACAAAAACTGTTTTTT
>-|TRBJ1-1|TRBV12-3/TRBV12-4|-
CASSLVQGNEAFF
TGTGCCAGCAGTTTAGTACAGGGAAATGAAGCTTTCTTT
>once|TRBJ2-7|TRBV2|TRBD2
CASSERDSYYEQYF
TGTGCCAGCAGCGAGCGGGACTCTTATTACGAGCAGTACTTC
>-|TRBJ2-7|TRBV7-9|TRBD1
CASSLAATGDEQYF
TGTGCCAGCAGCTTAGCTGCGACAGGGGACGAGCAGTACTTC
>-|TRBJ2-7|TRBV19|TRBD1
CATRLTGQGSTEQYF
TGTGCCACCAGGCTAACTGGACAGGGCTCAACCGAGCAGTACTTC
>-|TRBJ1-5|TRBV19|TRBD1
CASSASGGGNQPQHF
TGTGCCAGTAGTGCCTCAGGGGGCGGCAATCAGCCCCAGCATTTT
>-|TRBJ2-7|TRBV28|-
CASRGRSYEQYF
TGTGCCAGCAGGGGGAGATCTTACGAGCAGTACTTC
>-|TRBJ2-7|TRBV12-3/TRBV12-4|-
CASSSTGEGQYF
TGTGCCAGCAGTTCTACAGGGGAGGGGCAGTACTTC
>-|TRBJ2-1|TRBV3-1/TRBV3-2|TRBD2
CASSPVGGLSNEQFF
TGTGCCAGCAGCCCCGTGGGGGGGTTGAGCAATGAGCAGTTCTTC
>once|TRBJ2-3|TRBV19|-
CASIPAGTDTQYF
TGTGCCAGTATCCCGGCAGGGACAGATACGCAGTATTTT
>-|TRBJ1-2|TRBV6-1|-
CASSEDRASYGYTF
TGTGCCAGCAGTGAAGACAGGGCCTCTTATGGCTACACCTTC
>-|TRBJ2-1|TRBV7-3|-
CASSLTSQPYNEQFF
TGTGCCAGCAGCTTAACGAGCCAACCGTACAATGAGCAGTTCTTC
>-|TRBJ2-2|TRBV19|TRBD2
CASSIDRGLAGGSTGELFF
TGTGCCAGTAGTATAGATCGGGGACTAGCGGGGGGATCCACCGGGGAGCTGTTTTTT
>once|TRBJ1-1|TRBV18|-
CASSPPMGSTEAFF
TGTGCCAGCTCACCACCGATGGGGAGCACTGAAGCTTTCTTT
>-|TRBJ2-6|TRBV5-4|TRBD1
CASSLGQVRSGANVLTF
TGTGCCAGCAGCCTCGGACAGGTTCGGTCGGGGGCCAACGTCCTGACTTTC
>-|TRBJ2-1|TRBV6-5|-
CASNLGGMGEQFF
TGTGCCAGCAACCTAGGAGGGATGGGTGAGCAGTTCTTC
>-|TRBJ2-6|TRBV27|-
CASSLGSPRAGANVLTF
TGTGCCAGCAGTTTAGGCAGTCCTAGGGCCGGGGCCAACGTCCTGACTTTC
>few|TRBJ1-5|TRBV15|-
CATSRSGDRQPQHF
TGTGCCACCAGCAGGTCCGGAGATCGGCAGCCCCAGCATTTT
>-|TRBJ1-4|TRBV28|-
CASSFFVNKDRREKLFF
TGTGCCAGCAGTTTTTTCGTAAATAAGGACCGACGTGAAAAACTGTTTTTT
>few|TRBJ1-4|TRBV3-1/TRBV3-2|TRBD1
CASSPGTGLEKLFF
TGTGCCAGCAGCCCCGGGACAGGGTTGGAAAAACTGTTTTTT
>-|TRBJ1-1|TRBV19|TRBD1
CASSIGQGEAFF
TGTGCCAGTAGTATCGGACAGGGGGAAGCTTTCTTT